These 16 T cell receptor beta chains came from one sample sequenced in a study of regulatory T cells in long-lasting Graves disease. Investigators prepared the TCR beta libraries by applying iRepertoire HTBI primers and Arm-PCR of CDR3 regions. MiXCR was run by TCRdb on the multiplex PCR reads, yielding one entry per CDR3 protein. Counted here are 430,000 or so distinct CDR3 sequences, 21% occurring once; the ten biggest clones make up 13% to 15%. Indicated time point: persistent/refractory GD, antithyroid drugs over 5 years with positive TRAb. Generation of the TCR library employed RNA extracted from PBMCs. The specimen was peripheral blood mononuclear cells (PBMCs), collected when the disease was refractory, from a patient treated with antithyroid drugs. The receptors were gathered from a female donor with Graves disease.

The chain employs TRBV2 and TRBJ2-7, with 11 bases identical to TRBD1. From germline, CDR1 is SNHLY and CDR2 FYNNEI. The ends lost 7 bases at V and 2 bases at J; junction bases unmatched: 4. The length of the CDR3 is 14 residues. CDR3 DNA: TGTGCCAGCACCCCGGACAGGGGGCCCTACGAGCAGTACTTC. Residues: CASTPDRGPYEQYF.

This clonotype was seen at least ten times. The chain couples TRBV12-3 or TRBV12-4 to TRBJ2-5; D possibly matches TRBD1 or TRBD2 (5 bases each). Trimming stripped 1 base from V and 5 bases from J, with 11 bases between. This CDR3 region has 14 residues. The CDR3 here is CASSLGGTLETQYF. CDR3 sequence (DNA): TGTGCCAGCAGTTTAGGGGGGACCCTGGAGACCCAGTACTTC.

This clonotype was seen at least ten times. The chain couples TRBV2 to TRBJ1-5, with 7 bases lining up with TRBD1. V was clipped by 6 bases and J by 6 bases; unmatched bases: 5. Germline-derived CDR1 and CDR2 are SNHLY and FYNNEI. This CDR3 region has 13 residues. The CDR3 loop reads CASRVQGVQPQHF. CDR3 bases: TGTGCCAGCAGGGTGCAGGGGGTTCAGCCCCAGCATTTT.

The chain combines TRBV28 with TRBJ1-5; D perhaps matches TRBD1 (6 bases). Trimming took 2 bases from V and 0 from J, leaving 11 bases between them. The germline V gene has CDR1 MDHEN and CDR2 SYDVKM. This CDR3 has 16 residues. CDR3 sequence reads: CASSLIQGSSNQPQHF. The CDR3 DNA follows: TGTGCCAGCAGTTTAATCCAGGGGAGTAGCAATCAGCCCCAGCATTTT.

This clonotype was counted many times. The rearrangement uses TRBV20-1 and TRBJ2-5; 7 nucleotides line up with TRBD1. The germline V gene encodes CDR1 DFQATT and CDR2 SNEGSKA (reference sequence). V was clipped by 5 bases and J by 0 bases; unmatched bases: 3. The CDR3 spans 13 residues. CDR3 amino acids: CSALGQYQETQYF. The CDR3 region has the DNA TGCAGTGCTCTGGGACAGTACCAAGAGACCCAGTACTTC.

V and J are TRBV2 and TRBJ2-7, with D perhaps TRBD2 (5 bases). CDR1 and CDR2 from the germline V gene are SNHLY and FYNNEI. This CDR3 spans 12 amino acids. V lost 4 bases and J lost 6, with 10 bases in between. Here the CDR3 reads CASSALAVEQYF. DNA for the CDR3: TGTGCCAGCAGTGCTCTAGCTGTCGAGCAGTACTTC.

The table lists this clonotype with many counts. CDR3 in DNA: TGTGCCAGCAGTTTATTTCGAAGGGGGGTTGCCGGGGAGCTGTTTTTT. This gives the protein CASSLFRRGVAGELFF. This chain joins TRBV28 and TRBJ2-2, with D tentatively TRBD1 or TRBD2 (6 bases each). Trimming took off 1 base at V and 6 bases at J, with 15 bases between the two ends. CDR1 MDHEN and CDR2 SYDVKM come from the germline V gene. The CDR3 covers 16 residues.

This clonotype was detected many times. The chain is built from TRBV7-2 and TRBJ1-2; the D gene is possibly TRBD1 (6 bases). The V gene's germline CDR1 is SGHTA and CDR2 FQGNSA. Between the trimmed V and J ends, which lost 1 base and 5 bases, there was a span of 11 bases. CDR3 length: 14 amino acids. CDR3 DNA sequence: TGTGCCAGCAGCTTAGAGCATCAGGGGTATGGCTACACCTTC. It encodes CASSLEHQGYGYTF. Using reference TRBV7-2 and TRBJ1-2 for the parts outside the CDR3, the full variable domain is GAGVSQSPSNKVTEKGKDVELRCDPISGHTALYWYRQSLGQGLEFLIYFQGNSAPDKSGLPSDRFSAERTGGSVSTLTIQRTQQEDSAVYLCASSLEHQGYGYTFGSGTRLTVV.

This clonotype has just a few counts. V gene TRBV2 combines with J gene TRBJ2-7, with TRBD1 matching 9 bases. V was clipped by 6 bases and J by 5 bases; unmatched bases: 11. Germline CDR1 reads SNHLY; CDR2 reads FYNNEI. This CDR3 is built from 15 residues. In nucleotides, the CDR3 is TGTGCCAGCAGCCAAGGGGGACAGGGTGTGGACGAGCAGTACTTC. Its protein product is CASSQGGQGVDEQYF.

With respect to this clonotype: Just one base apart from a much larger clone, this may be a read error. The chain joins TRBV12-3 or TRBV12-4 to TRBJ2-4, with D perhaps matching TRBD1 (5 bases). V was cut by 5 bases and J by 0 bases, with 17 bases left in between. The CDR3 extends over 17 amino acids. CDR3 DNA: TGTGCCAGCAGTCCCGAAGGGGATTGGCTAGCCAAAAACATTCAGTACTTC. This gives the protein CASSPEGDWLAKNIQYF.

Many counts were recorded for this clonotype. V is TRBV12-3 or TRBV12-4 and J is TRBJ2-7; D call uncertain. The V gene lost 6 bases and the J gene lost 1 base, with 10 bases spanning the gap. There are 13 residues in the CDR3. The CDR3 protein is CASRLPSSYEQYF. For the CDR3, the DNA is TGTGCCAGCAGGCTCCCAAGTTCCTACGAGCAGTACTTC.

A few counts support this clonotype. The CDR3 nucleotides read TGTGCCAGCAGCCAAGCCCTCCCTCAGCCCCAGCATTTT. Its protein is CASSQALPQPQHF. This chain joins TRBV4-2 and TRBJ1-5, with D uncertain. Trimming took off 1 base at V and 6 bases at J, with 7 bases between the two ends. The CDR3 sequence is 13 residues long. The germline V gene encodes CDR1 LGHNA and CDR2 YNFKEQ.

This clonotype was observed once. A read error may explain this, as a much larger clone is one base away. The chain has TRBV27 and TRBJ1-2, with TRBD1 matching over 7 bases. J gave up 4 bases and V 7 bases, and 15 bases lay outside the gene matches. The germline V gene has CDR1 MNHEY and CDR2 SMNVEV (reference sequence). This CDR3 contains 16 residues. For the CDR3, the DNA is TGTGCCAGCACTTCCTCCGGGATAGGGGGCCCCTATGGCTACACCTTC. It encodes CASTSSGIGGPYGYTF.

With respect to this clonotype: Just one base apart from a much larger clone, this may be a read error. The V gene is TRBV7-9, the J gene TRBJ2-7, with D unresolved. Germline CDR1 is SEHNR and CDR2 is FQNEAQ (reference sequence). With 1 base removed from V and 4 bases from J, the gap between germline ends came to 11 bases. The CDR3 contains 14 residues. DNA of the CDR3: TGTGCCAGCAGCTTAGTCACTGGAAGGTACGAGCAGTACTTC. Translation gives CASSLVTGRYEQYF.

This clonotype was seen many times. The J gene is TRBJ2-2, the V gene TRBV6-1; 12 positions match TRBD2. V lost 8 bases, J lost 4 bases, and 5 bases stayed unmatched. Germline CDR1 and CDR2: MNHNS and SASEGT. The CDR3 totals 15 residues. As DNA, the CDR3 is TGTGCCAGCTCGCTAGCGGGAGGGGCCACCGGGGAGCTGTTTTTT. Translating it yields CASSLAGGATGELFF.

This clonotype has more than one count but fewer than ten. The CDR3 DNA is TGTGCCAGCGTATCGATCCCTATGAACACTGAAGCTTTCTTT. Translated: CASVSIPMNTEAFF. This rearrangement joins TRBV28 to TRBJ1-1; D not certain. The V end was cut by 8 bases, the J end by 0 bases, with 13 bases between. The CDR3 consists of 14 residues. CDR1 is MDHEN, CDR2 SYDVKM, per germline.